The 11 T cell receptor beta chains below come from one sample, sequenced in a study of T cells after yellow fever vaccination. TCRdb redid the calling of the 5' RACE reads with MiXCR, one entry per CDR3 protein. This table holds approximately 90,000 distinct CDR3 sequences, 5.8% found once. The sequenced sample was CD8+ T cells sorted from PBMCs, obtained 10 days after the yellow fever booster vaccination. The receptors stem from a man between 18 and 29 years old who received the YFV17D yellow fever vaccine.

The CDR3 DNA is TGCGCCAGCAGCCAAGGGGTACTGGGCACAGATACGCAGTATTTT. Its protein is CASSQGVLGTDTQYF. The chain links TRBV4-3 to TRBJ2-3; D gene ambiguous. The V end was cut by 1 base, the J end by 1 base, with 9 bases between. CDR1 is LGHNA and CDR2 is YSLEER in the germline V gene. CDR3 length equals 15 residues.

The V and J genes are TRBV7-8 and TRBJ2-1; 8 nucleotides agree with TRBD2. Trimming removed 5 bases from V and 0 bases from J; junction bases left unmatched: 9. Germline V gene lookup returns CDR1 SGHVS and CDR2 FQNEAQ. The CDR3 length is 17 residues. The CDR3 region is CASSAEGLEVSYNEQFF. CDR3 bases: TGTGCCAGCAGCGCCGAGGGACTAGAGGTCTCCTACAATGAGCAGTTCTTC.

This clonotype has just a few counts. This chain links TRBV9 with TRBJ2-1, with D possibly TRBD1 on 6 matching bases. Germline loops: CDR1 SGDLS, CDR2 YYNGEE. The V gene lost 3 bases and the J gene lost 2 bases, with 15 bases spanning the gap. The CDR3 has 16 residues. The CDR3 DNA sequence: TGTGCCAGCAGCGGCCGACCGGGACACCCCTACAATGAGCAGTTCTTC. Protein sequence: CASSGRPGHPYNEQFF.

The chain carries TRBV6-5 and TRBJ1-1; D not certain. V was trimmed by 2 bases and J by 4 bases, leaving 11 bases between them. The CDR3 sequence is 14 residues long. Germline V lookup: CDR1 MNHEY, CDR2 SVGAGI. CDR3 in amino acids: CASSYVSTSTEAFF. The CDR3 DNA follows: TGTGCCAGCAGTTACGTCTCTACAAGCACTGAAGCTTTCTTT.

This clonotype was seen at least ten times. The CDR3 is CASSGGYEQYV. The CDR3 nucleotides read TGCGCCAGCAGTGGGGGCTACGAGCAGTACGTC. The rearrangement links TRBV10-2 to TRBJ2-7; D gene uncertain. V was shortened by 4 bases and J by 3 bases, with 4 bases between the two germline ends. CDR3 length: 11 amino acids. From germline, CDR1 is WSHSY and CDR2 SAAADI.

The V gene is TRBV7-6, the J gene TRBJ2-5; unclear D gene. Germline lookup yields CDR1 SGHVS and CDR2 FNYEAQ. Trimming removed 0 bases at V and 7 bases at J, with 9 bases between. The CDR3 is made up of 13 amino acids. The CDR3 region is CASSLAFGATQYF. The DNA for the CDR3 is TGTGCCAGCAGCTTAGCTTTTGGAGCGACCCAGTACTTC.

The chain combines TRBV7-8 with TRBJ2-3, with 7 bases fitting TRBD2. The CDR3 spans 19 residues. Unmatched junction bases numbered 15, after V lost 2 bases and J lost 1 base. Germline CDR1 is SGHVS and CDR2 is FQNEAQ. The CDR3 protein is CASSLLSPGDLAGTDTQYF. The CDR3 coding sequence is TGTGCCAGCAGCTTATTAAGCCCCGGTGATCTAGCGGGCACAGATACGCAGTATTTT.

This clonotype was observed a few times. The chain has TRBV12-3 or TRBV12-4 and TRBJ2-1; TRBD1 agrees at 8 bases. The CDR3 runs to 13 residues. V shed 6 bases, J shed 6 bases, and the junction held 4 bases outside the gene matches. The CDR3 is CASRQGVPNEQFF. The CDR3 region has the DNA TGTGCCAGCAGACAGGGGGTCCCCAATGAGCAGTTCTTC.

In its sample, this clonotype was seen a few times. The gene calls are TRBV4-1 and TRBJ1-5; D is undetermined. The CDR3 runs to 15 residues. Germline CDR1 MGHRA, CDR2 YSYEKL. Trimming left V 1 base short and J 3 bases short, with 10 bases between. CDR3 coding DNA: TGCGCCAGCAGCCAAGGGGGAATAGTCAATCAGCCCCAGCATTTT. It specifies CASSQGGIVNQPQHF.

The V call is TRBV7-8, the J call TRBJ1-2, with D perhaps TRBD1 (6 bases). In germline, CDR1 is SGHVS, CDR2 FQNEAQ. The germline V and J ends were trimmed by 1 base and 3 bases, with 12 bases remaining between them. The CDR3 is 15 amino acids. The chain's CDR3 is CASSLGVRTDYGYTF. In DNA form, the CDR3 reads TGTGCCAGCAGCTTAGGGGTTCGGACAGACTATGGCTACACCTTC.

The chain uses TRBV6-2 or TRBV6-3 and TRBJ2-1, with 12 bases lining up with TRBD2. Trimming took 6 bases from V and 5 from J; bases not matched to a gene: 8. The CDR3 contains 16 residues. The germline V gene encodes CDR1 MNHEY and CDR2 SVGEGT. DNA of the CDR3: TGTGCCAGCAGGCCTGGACTAGCGGGGAGGAACAATGAGCAGTTCTTC. This sequence encodes CASRPGLAGRNNEQFF.